This TCR beta chain comes out of a study of T cells in Graves' hyperthyroidism and ophthalmopathy. TCR beta CDR3 region amplification was performed from RNA transcripts. Researchers ran a first-round RT-PCR on the TCR CDR3 using the HTBI primer set. MiXCR, applied by TCRdb to the multiplex PCR reads, yields one record per CDR3 protein. In the table there are 500,000 to 600,000 distinct CDR3 sequences, 16% of which are singletons. V dropped 8 bases and J dropped 5 bases, with 6 bases sitting between them. The CDR3 runs to 11 residues. Per germline, CDR1 MNHEY and CDR2 SVGAGI. This clonotype was seen a handful of times.

The TCR was taken from a woman under 30 with Graves' hyperthyroidism. This chain joins TRBV6-5 and TRBJ1-4; D uncertain. The sequencing sample was made of blood. CDR3 protein: CASPDNEKLFF. CDR3 coding DNA: TGTGCCAGCCCCGACAATGAAAAACTGTTTTTT.